This T cell receptor (beta chain) appears in the sequencing data of a study of regulatory T cells in long-lasting Graves disease. The sample's time point: persistent/refractory GD, antithyroid drugs over 5 years with positive TRAb. PBMCs were the source of the RNA used for TCR sequencing. Germline V lookup: CDR1 LGHNA, CDR2 YSLEER. V lost 0 bases and J lost 8; bases outside the gene matches: 11. The CDR3 extends over 16 amino acids. Building of the TCR beta libraries involved iRepertoire HTBI primers and Arm-PCR of CDR3 regions. TCRdb fed the multiplex PCR reads into MiXCR, producing one record per CDR3 protein. The sample has about 470,000 distinct CDR3 sequences, roughly 21% seen once; the top ten hold around 7%. This clonotype was counted between two and nine times.

Sequencing used peripheral blood mononuclear cells (PBMCs), obtained when the disease was refractory, from a patient treated with antithyroid drugs. The chain has TRBV4-3 and TRBJ1-2, with 8 bases lining up with TRBD1. This TCR came from a female donor with Graves disease. CDR3 amino acids: CASSQDYLGQGMGYTF. The CDR3 DNA is TGCGCCAGCAGCCAAGACTATCTCGGACAGGGAATGGGCTACACCTTC.